The next 7 T cell receptor beta chains were all read from a single sample in a study of OX40 agonist ivuxolimab in advanced cancers. Receptor amplification or capture employed the immunoSEQ multiplex PCR assay. TCRdb mirrors the immuneACCESS table, restricted to in-frame sequences. Some clones are absent from its copies; in checked studies, under half trace to an unresolved V gene, and the reason for the others is unknown. For this sample there are 60,000 to 70,000 clones; nearly 90% appear just once. The ten largest clones capture about 1.3% of the sample. This specimen was CD4+ or CD8+ T cells sorted from blood, taken in a trial of the OX40 agonist ivuxolimab. The receptors here all came from an adult with an advanced solid tumor such as melanoma, head and neck, liver or kidney cancer.

The chain's CDR3 is CASSHPGQGIRPNSPLHF. CDR3 nucleotides: TGCGCCAGCAGCCACCCGGGACAGGGGATTAGACCTAATTCACCCCTCCACTTT. The chain uses TRBV4-1 and TRBJ1-6; the match to TRBD1 covers 10 bases. The V and J ends lost 3 bases and 6 bases, in that order; junction bases with no gene match: 11. Germline CDR1 and CDR2: MGHRA and YSYEKL. This CDR3 has 18 residues.

The J gene is TRBJ1-2, the V gene TRBV5-6; unclear D gene. The CDR3 extends over 13 amino acids. Germline V gene lookup returns CDR1 SGHDT and CDR2 YYEEEE. Trimming removed 0 bases at V and 7 bases at J, with 10 bases between. The CDR3, as DNA: TGTGCCAGCAGCTTGGACGGGGTGGGTGGCTACACCTTC. It is translated as CASSLDGVGGYTF.

The chain is built from TRBV7-2 and TRBJ2-3; TRBD1 or TRBD2 may be the D gene (6 bases each). Looked up from germline, CDR1 is SGHTA and CDR2 is FQGNSA. The CDR3 totals 16 residues. With 3 bases removed from V and 0 bases from J, the gap between germline ends came to 13 bases. CDR3 region: CASSLRGVGSTDTQYF. CDR3 DNA: TGTGCCAGCAGCTTGAGGGGGGTTGGAAGCACAGATACGCAGTATTTT.

The chain joins TRBV5-1 to TRBJ2-5, with 7 bases lining up with TRBD2. Germline values: CDR1 SGHRS, CDR2 YFSETQ. There are 14 residues in the CDR3. The V segment lost 7 bases and the J segment 4 bases; nucleotides outside the gene matches: 10. CDR3: CASSSVSGGETQYF. The CDR3 DNA sequence: TGCGCCAGCTCCTCTGTCTCGGGGGGAGAGACCCAGTACTTC.

V usage is TRBV5-6 and J usage is TRBJ1-2, with D uncertain. V was pared by 4 bases and J by 4 bases, with 17 bases between. Per germline, CDR1 SGHDT and CDR2 YYEEEE. The CDR3 totals 15 residues. This CDR3 reads CASSLIVLEGYGYTF. The CDR3 DNA sequence: TGTGCCAGCAGCCTCATCGTACTGGAGGGCTATGGCTACACCTTC.

The chain carries TRBV6-6 and TRBJ1-6; TRBD1 might be the D (5 bases). The CDR3 is 14 amino acids. Germline V gene lookup returns CDR1 MNHNY and CDR2 SVGAGI (reference sequence). V was cut by 0 bases and J by 8 bases, with 8 bases left in between. The CDR3 reads CASSYSEGYSPLHF. CDR3 in DNA: TGTGCCAGCAGTTACTCTGAGGGGTATTCACCCCTCCACTTT.

This chain links TRBV21-1 with TRBJ2-7; whether TRBD1, the table's D call, matches the DNA was not checked. TRBV21-1 is shown as a pseudogene. This CDR3 has 15 amino acids. CDR3 sequence: CASLPGQASSYEQYF. CDR3 bases: TGTGCCAGCCTCCCTGGGCAGGCGAGCTCCTACGAGCAGTACTTC.